This passage covers 19 T cell receptor beta chains from one sample sequenced in a study of T cells in Graves' hyperthyroidism and ophthalmopathy. Template material for amplifying TCR beta CDR3 regions consisted of RNA transcripts. TCR CDR3 underwent first-round RT-PCR with the HTBI primer set. TCRdb itself ran the multiplex PCR reads through MiXCR, one entry per CDR3 protein. The sample lists fewer than 650,000 distinct CDR3 sequences; roughly 45% were seen once. The sequenced sample consisted of peripheral blood or thyroid tissue (not recorded which). Receptors were obtained from an adult woman with Graves' disease, either hyperthyroidism or ophthalmopathy (not recorded which).

The gene calls are TRBV20-1 and TRBJ1-5, with a possible D match to TRBD1 (6 bases). Per germline, CDR1 DFQATT and CDR2 SNEGSKA (reference sequence). CDR3 length: 13 residues. V was trimmed by 1 base and J by 5 bases, leaving 9 bases between them. This CDR3 is CSARATGHQPQHF. CDR3 sequence (DNA): TGCAGTGCTAGAGCGACAGGTCATCAGCCCCAGCATTTT.

This chain connects TRBV6-6 to TRBJ2-7, with 7 bases lining up with TRBD1. The CDR3 has 16 residues. Germline CDR1 and CDR2: MNHNY and SVGAGI (reference sequence). V gave up 0 bases and J gave up 0 bases; unmatched junction bases: 5. In nucleotides, the CDR3 is TGTGCCAGCAGTTACTCGTCGGGACAGCCCTCCTACGAGCAGTACTTC. Translated: CASSYSSGQPSYEQYF.

The V call is TRBV19, the J call TRBJ2-7; TRBD2 matches at 8 bases. With V trimmed by 1 base and J by 6 bases, 8 bases remained unmatched. The CDR3 has 15 residues. Germline V CDR1 and CDR2: LNHDA, SQIVND (reference sequence). The CDR3 region has the DNA TGTGCCAGTAGTATAGTTCCAGCGGGAGAATCCGAGCAGTACTTC. Its translation is CASSIVPAGESEQYF.

CDR3 nucleotide sequence: TGCAGTGCTAGAGATCGGCTGGGCATTTTTCAAGAGACCCAGTACTTC. As protein: CSARDRLGIFQETQYF. This rearrangement joins TRBV20-1 to TRBJ2-5; D gene uncertain. Trimming pared 0 bases from V and 2 bases from J, leaving 16 bases between. The CDR3 has 16 amino acids. The V gene's germline CDR1 is DFQATT and CDR2 SNEGSKA (reference sequence).

The CDR3 is CSARVGTSGRGTQYF. CDR3 sequence (DNA): TGCAGTGCTAGAGTCGGGACTAGCGGGAGGGGGACCCAGTACTTC. The V and J genes are TRBV20-1 and TRBJ2-5, with 16 bases lining up with TRBD2. J was trimmed by 7 bases and V by 1 base; bases with no gene match: 3. CDR1 is DFQATT, CDR2 SNEGSKA, per germline (reference sequence). The CDR3 consists of 15 residues.

This clonotype was detected ten times or more. V is TRBV9 and J is TRBJ2-5, with 13 bases fitting TRBD2. Germline values: CDR1 SGDLS, CDR2 YYNGEE. The CDR3 is made up of 16 amino acids. V trimming: 4 bases; J trimming: 4 bases; junction bases outside the gene matches: 7. Here the CDR3 DNA reads TGTGCCAGCAGCCCCGGGACTAGCGGGATAGGAGAGACCCAGTACTTC. Translated, it gives CASSPGTSGIGETQYF.

A few counts support this clonotype. The chain couples TRBV29-1 to TRBJ1-2; 10 bases fit TRBD1. CDR1 and CDR2 (germline): SQVTM, ANQGSEA. The length of the CDR3 is 12 residues. J was trimmed by 6 bases and V by 7 bases; bases with no gene match: 5. Written as DNA, the CDR3 is TGCAGCGCCTCCGGGACAGGGGATGGCTACACCTTC. Protein: CSASGTGDGYTF.

This clonotype was detected ten times or more. J is TRBJ1-1 and V is TRBV7-9, with D maybe TRBD1 (6 bases). The CDR3 spans 16 residues. Trimming removed 1 base from V and 1 base from J, with 13 bases in between. Germline values: CDR1 SEHNR, CDR2 FQNEAQ (reference sequence). The CDR3 region has the DNA TGTGCCAGCAGCTTAGAGGGGGGGGTGCCGAACACTGAAGCTTTCTTT. Its protein product is CASSLEGGVPNTEAFF.

This chain uses TRBV6-6 with TRBJ1-2; 7 bases fit TRBD1. Germline V gene lookup returns CDR1 MNHNY and CDR2 SVGAGI (reference sequence). J was trimmed by 2 bases and V by 6 bases; bases with no gene match: 9. The CDR3 is made up of 15 amino acids. CDR3 protein: CASRPAGTDNYGYTF. The CDR3, as DNA: TGTGCCAGCAGACCAGCCGGGACAGACAACTATGGCTACACCTTC.

The chain recombines TRBV11-2 with TRBJ2-7, with TRBD1 identical over 8 bases. With 6 bases clipped from V and 3 bases from J, the junction kept 10 bases outside the gene matches. The CDR3 runs 15 residues. Germline V CDR1 and CDR2: SGHAT, FQNNGV. The CDR3 spells CASRFGGQGLYEQYF. The CDR3 coding sequence is TGTGCCAGCAGGTTCGGCGGACAGGGACTCTACGAGCAGTACTTC. Drawing the rest from reference TRBV11-2 and TRBJ2-7, the complete variable domain is EAGVAQSPRYKIIEKRQSVAFWCNPISGHATLYWYQQILGQGPKLLIQFQNNGVVDDSQLPKDRFSAERLKGVDSTLKIQPAKLEDSAVYLCASRFGGQGLYEQYFGPGTRLTVT.

J is TRBJ2-1 and V is TRBV10-3; no reliable D call. From germline, CDR1 is ENHRY and CDR2 SYGVKD. V lost 9 bases and J lost 5, with 8 bases in between. CDR3 size: 11 residues. CDR3 coding DNA: TGTGCCATTCGCCGGGACAATGAGCAGTTCTTC. Translating gives CAIRRDNEQFF.

The table lists this clonotype with a few counts. J is TRBJ1-1 and V is TRBV9; D gene unclear. Germline CDR1 SGDLS, CDR2 YYNGEE. The CDR3 runs to 12 residues. With 4 bases removed from V and 5 bases from J, the gap between germline ends came to 9 bases. The CDR3 loop reads CASSKSQTEAFF. The CDR3 coding sequence is TGTGCCAGCAGCAAGTCGCAGACTGAAGCTTTCTTT.

The CDR3 DNA sequence: TGTGCCAGCAGCAACCAAGTCGGGGACCAGTACTTC. As protein: CASSNQVGDQYF. J is TRBJ2-5 and V is TRBV7-9; D perhaps matches TRBD2 (5 bases). Per the germline V gene, CDR1 is SEHNR and CDR2 is FQNEAQ (reference sequence). V dropped 5 bases and J dropped 10 bases, with 14 bases sitting between them. The CDR3 is 12 residues long.

This clonotype was recorded once. The V call is TRBV20-1, the J call TRBJ1-2; no clear D gene. The V gene lost 3 bases and the J gene lost 6 bases, with 11 bases spanning the gap. CDR1 DFQATT and CDR2 SNEGSKA come from the germline V gene (reference sequence). This CDR3 region has 12 residues. CDR3 nucleotides: TGCAGTGCTAGTGGTCGCGATGATGGCTACACCTTC. It is translated as CSASGRDDGYTF.

The chain carries TRBV5-1 and TRBJ2-5, with TRBD2 identical over 7 bases. CDR1 and CDR2 from the germline V gene are SGHRS and YFSETQ. The CDR3 length is 15 residues. V shed 0 bases and J 4 bases; nucleotides not matched to a gene: 6. CDR3 DNA: TGCGCCAGCAGCTTGGACGGCGGGAGTACAGAGACCCAGTACTTC. Its translation is CASSLDGGSTETQYF.

This chain uses TRBV7-2 with TRBJ2-7, with 13 bases lining up with TRBD2. This CDR3 has 18 residues. The V segment lost 6 bases and the J segment 3 bases; nucleotides outside the gene matches: 14. The germline CDR1 and CDR2 sequences are SGHTA and FQGNSA. The CDR3 sequence is CASSSFSGTSGIIYEQYF. DNA for the CDR3: TGTGCCAGCAGTTCCTTTTCCGGGACTAGCGGGATCATCTACGAGCAGTACTTC.

This clonotype has more than one count but fewer than ten. A much larger clonotype is one base distant, so this may be a read error. The chain combines TRBV20-1 with TRBJ1-1; D may be TRBD1 (5 bases). Germline V gives CDR1 DFQATT, CDR2 SNEGSKA (reference sequence). This CDR3 contains 14 residues. Here the CDR3 reads CSARVGDRGGEALF. The CDR3 nucleotides are TGCAGTGCTAGAGTGGGGGACCGGGGCGGTGAAGCTCTCTTT.

V usage is TRBV25-1 and J usage is TRBJ1-6; possible D gene TRBD1, 5 bases. CDR3 length: 17 amino acids. Germline CDR1 is MGHDK and CDR2 is SYGVNS. The V end lost 3 bases, the J end lost 5 bases, and 17 bases lay between the germline ends. The CDR3 nucleotides read TGTGCCAGCAGTGAGTCTGAAAAGGGGCGGAATAATTCACCCCTCCACTTT. Its protein is CASSESEKGRNNSPLHF.

This rearrangement joins TRBV15 to TRBJ1-5; the D gene is possibly TRBD1 (5 bases). This CDR3 is built from 15 residues. CDR1 and CDR2 from the germline V gene are LNHNV and YYDKDF (reference sequence). Trimming left V 3 bases short and J 2 bases short, with 11 bases between. CDR3 sequence: CATSRDGGGNQPQHF. The CDR3 bases are TGTGCCACCAGCAGGGATGGGGGTGGCAATCAGCCCCAGCATTTT.